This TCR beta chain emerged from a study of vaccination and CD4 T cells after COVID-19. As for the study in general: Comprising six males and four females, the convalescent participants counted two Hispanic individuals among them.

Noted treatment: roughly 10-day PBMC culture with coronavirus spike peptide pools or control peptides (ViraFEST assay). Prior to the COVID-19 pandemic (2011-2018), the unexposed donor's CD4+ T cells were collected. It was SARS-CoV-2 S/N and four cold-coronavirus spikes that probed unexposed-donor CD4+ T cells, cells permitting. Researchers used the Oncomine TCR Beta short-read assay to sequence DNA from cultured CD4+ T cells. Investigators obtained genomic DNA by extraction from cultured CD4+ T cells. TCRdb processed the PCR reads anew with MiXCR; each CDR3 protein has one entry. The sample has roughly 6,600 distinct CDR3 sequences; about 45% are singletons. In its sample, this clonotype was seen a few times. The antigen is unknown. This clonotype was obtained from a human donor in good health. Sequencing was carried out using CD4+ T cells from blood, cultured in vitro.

The chain's CDR3 is CASSTRLAGTYEQYF. The CDR3 region has the DNA TGTGCCAGCAGCACTAGACTAGCGGGGACCTACGAGCAGTACTTC. The rearrangement links TRBV7-2 to TRBJ2-7, with 11 bases identical to TRBD2. The CDR3 runs 15 residues. Per germline, CDR1 SGHTA and CDR2 FQGNSA. The V gene end was trimmed by 5 bases and the J gene end by 2 bases; junction bases not matched to a gene: 5.